These 12 T cell receptor beta chains came from one sample sequenced in a study of shared T cell receptors in the human thymus. Clones were sequenced by immunoSEQ multiplex PCR, and TCRdb holds only the in-frame ones, with some missing. The table lists about 660,000 clones, more than 75% of them singletons, with just under 0.0095% in the top ten. The same sample was also used in a study of human thymus T cells.

The material sequenced was thymocytes. The receptor set was obtained from a boy in the first two years of life with a congenital heart defect.

The genes are TRBV5-1 and TRBJ2-7; 8 bases match TRBD1. The CDR3 contains 16 residues. V dropped 1 base and J dropped 5; count of bases not matched to a gene: 11. CDR1 is SGHRS and CDR2 is YFSETQ in the germline V gene. CDR3 nucleotides: TGCGCCAGCAGCTTGAACGTCCCTCAGGGGGCGCACGAGCAGTACTTC. Encoded protein: CASSLNVPQGAHEQYF.

V and J are TRBV6-1 and TRBJ2-3, with D perhaps TRBD2 (5 bases). Germline V gene sequence: CDR1 MNHNS, CDR2 SASEGT. V dropped 6 bases and J dropped 2 bases, with 15 bases sitting between them. The CDR3 runs 15 residues. The CDR3, as DNA: TGTGCCAGCAGAGCGCGGGTAGGGTCCACAGATACGCAGTATTTT. It yields the protein CASRARVGSTDTQYF.

V and J are TRBV5-1 and TRBJ2-1, with 7 bases identical to TRBD2. The germline V gene encodes CDR1 SGHRS and CDR2 YFSETQ. V was clipped by 1 base and J by 5 bases; unmatched bases: 6. This CDR3 spans 15 amino acids. The chain's CDR3 is CASSLHRDYNNEQFF. The CDR3 nucleotides are TGCGCCAGCAGCTTGCACCGGGACTACAACAATGAGCAGTTCTTC.

Details on this clone: Distinct nucleotide sequences in the sample also encode this CDR3. The chain links TRBV19 to TRBJ1-1, with TRBD1 as a possible D gene (5 bases). CDR1 and CDR2 (germline): LNHDA, SQIVND (reference sequence). The CDR3 consists of 12 residues. Deletions cut 9 bases from V and 1 base from J, with 9 bases between. Written as DNA, the CDR3 is TGTGCCAGCACTCAGGGGAACACTGAAGCTTTCTTT. Translation gives CASTQGNTEAFF.

The chain links TRBV14 to TRBJ1-1, with D hard to call. V dropped 3 bases and J dropped 0 bases, with 11 bases sitting between them. Germline CDR1 reads SGHDN; CDR2 reads FVKESK. CDR3 length equals 15 residues. Written as DNA, the CDR3 is TGTGCCAGCAGCCATCTTCGCCACATGAACACTGAAGCTTTCTTT. This gives the protein CASSHLRHMNTEAFF.

The chain joins TRBV30 to TRBJ2-1; 11 nucleotides line up with TRBD2. The germline CDR1 and CDR2 sequences are GTSNPN and SVGIG (reference sequence). The CDR3 has 17 amino acids. V lost 0 bases and J lost 4; bases outside the gene matches: 8. Written as DNA, the CDR3 is TGTGCCTGGAGTGTAGATCCTAGCGGGGGGCCTTACAATGAGCAGTTCTTC. This translates into CAWSVDPSGGPYNEQFF.

The V gene is TRBV7-9, the J gene TRBJ1-5; 8 bases map to TRBD1. Losses at the gene ends were 4 bases for V and 6 bases for J; bases not matched to a gene: 2. Per germline, CDR1 SEHNR and CDR2 FQNEAQ (reference sequence). This CDR3 region has 13 residues. The CDR3 DNA is TGTGCCAGCAGCTCTACAGGGGGTCAGCCCCAGCATTTT. As protein: CASSSTGGQPQHF.

The chain is built from TRBV11-2 and TRBJ2-3; 9 bases match TRBD1. This CDR3 contains 16 residues. Per germline, CDR1 SGHAT and CDR2 FQNNGV. V trimming: 1 base; J trimming: 3 bases; junction bases outside the gene matches: 5. The CDR3 DNA sequence: TGTGCCAGCAGCTTAGGGTTCGGGACAGGGACAGATACGCAGTATTTT. Translation gives CASSLGFGTGTDTQYF.

The chain has TRBV11-2 and TRBJ2-7, with 9 bases lining up with TRBD1. The CDR3 is made up of 16 amino acids. V was pared by 0 bases and J by 4 bases, with 7 bases of the junction left unmatched. Germline CDR1 and CDR2: SGHAT and FQNNGV. This CDR3 reads CASSLDSDRGGYEQYF. CDR3 DNA: TGTGCCAGCAGCTTAGATTCGGACAGGGGAGGTTACGAGCAGTACTTC.

This clone was picked up one time. The rearrangement uses TRBV11-2 and TRBJ1-1; D is unresolved. This CDR3 spans 13 amino acids. Germline CDR1 SGHAT, CDR2 FQNNGV. V was pared by 2 bases and J by 4 bases, with 8 bases between. Here the CDR3 reads CASSLFPSTEAFF. Written as DNA, the CDR3 is TGTGCCAGCAGCTTATTCCCGAGCACTGAAGCTTTCTTT.

The V and J genes are TRBV30 and TRBJ1-2; the D gene is possibly TRBD1 (6 bases). The germline gives CDR1 GTSNPN, CDR2 SVGIG (reference sequence). The CDR3 is 12 amino acids. V shed 3 bases and J shed 8 bases, with 13 bases lying between them. The CDR3 bases are TGTGCCTGGAGCGAGATAAGGGGGGGCTACACCTTC. Protein: CAWSEIRGGYTF.

This clone was counted once. V usage is TRBV27 and J usage is TRBJ2-7; no definite D call. The CDR3 runs 12 residues. Germline V gene lookup returns CDR1 MNHEY and CDR2 SMNVEV (reference sequence). V was trimmed by 6 bases and J by 0 bases, leaving 6 bases between them. The CDR3 is CASRASSYEQYF. The DNA of the CDR3 is TGTGCCAGCAGAGCATCCTCCTACGAGCAGTACTTC.